Each of the 3 T cell receptor beta chains below was sequenced from the same sample in a study of tumor and adjacent non-tumor tissue in lung cancer. The library came from three nested PCR rounds adapted from ARM-PCR protocols. TCRdb called the multiplex PCR reads again in MiXCR, with one record for every CDR3 protein. Of 91,000 or so distinct CDR3 sequences listed, around 64% are singletons. This sample's RNA came from whole unsorted tissue. The sequenced material came from lung tumor tissue. These receptors came from a man aged 60-69 years with non-small cell lung cancer.

Details on this clonotype: One end of the junction varies from germline; a read error may be responsible. The chain couples TRBV6-1 to TRBJ2-3, with 15 bases matching TRBD2. Germline CDR1 MNHNS, CDR2 SASEGT. CDR3 length equals 17 residues. As DNA, the CDR3 is TGCACCAGCAGTTTTGGACTAGCGGGGGGGCAGGGAGATACGCAGTATTTT. Translation: CTSSFGLAGGQGDTQYF.

The chain recombines TRBV5-4 with TRBJ2-1; TRBD2 aligns across 7 bases. J gave up 5 bases and V 0 bases, and 11 bases lay outside the gene matches. The CDR3 consists of 17 residues. Germline V gene data show CDR1 as SGHNT and CDR2 as YYREEE (reference sequence). The CDR3: CASSLERGGTGHNEQFF. The CDR3 DNA sequence: TGTGCCAGCAGCTTGGAGCGGGGCGGGACGGGGCACAATGAGCAGTTCTTC.

The sample holds many counts of this clonotype. CDR3 in amino acids: CASSQDGAADTQYF. In DNA, the CDR3 is TGTGCCAGCAGCCAAGATGGTGCGGCAGATACGCAGTATTTT. The chain has TRBV11-2 and TRBJ2-3; D is undetermined. The CDR3 is 14 amino acids. Trimming pared 5 bases from V and 4 bases from J, leaving 13 bases between. Germline V gene lookup returns CDR1 SGHAT and CDR2 FQNNGV. The entire variable domain, with the rest obtained from reference TRBV11-2 and TRBJ2-3, is as follows: EAGVAQSPRYKIIEKRQSVAFWCNPISGHATLYWYQQILGQGPKLLIQFQNNGVVDDSQLPKDRFSAERLKGVDSTLKIQPAKLEDSAVYLCASSQDGAADTQYFGPGTRLTVL.